These 18 T cell receptor beta chains came from one sample sequenced in a study of T cells in Graves' hyperthyroidism and ophthalmopathy. Amplification yielded TCR beta CDR3 regions, with RNA transcripts as the source. An initial round of RT-PCR targeting the TCR CDR3 relied on the HTBI primer set. In TCRdb, the multiplex PCR reads were re-called with MiXCR into one record per CDR3 protein. The profile shows some 550,000 distinct CDR3 sequences, approximately 15% of them singletons. Sequenced material: blood. The origin of the receptors is a woman between 40 and 50 years old with Graves' ophthalmopathy.

J is TRBJ1-1 and V is TRBV19, with D possibly being TRBD1 (6 bases). CDR1 and CDR2 from the germline V gene are LNHDA and SQIVND (reference sequence). V was pared by 8 bases and J by 0 bases, with 10 bases between. This CDR3 is built from 13 residues. The CDR3 loop is CASYRELNTEAFF. DNA of the CDR3: TGTGCCAGTTACAGGGAGCTGAACACTGAAGCTTTCTTT.

At least ten counts were recorded for this clonotype. The chain couples TRBV5-8 to TRBJ2-3, with D perhaps TRBD1 (5 bases). The germline V and J ends were trimmed by 4 bases and 0 bases, with 15 bases remaining between them. Germline CDR1 reads SGHTS; CDR2 reads YDEGEE. The CDR3 covers 16 residues. The CDR3 nucleotides read TGTGCCAGCAGCCAGATGGGGCAGATCAGCACAGATACGCAGTATTTT. Translated: CASSQMGQISTDTQYF. Supplemented by reference TRBV5-8 and TRBJ2-3, the full variable domain reads EAGVTQSPTHLIKTRGQQATLRCSPISGHTSVYWYQQALGLGLQFLLWYDEGEERNRGNFPPRFSGRQFPNYSSELNVNALELEDSALYLCASSQMGQISTDTQYFGPGTRLTVL.

V usage is TRBV6-1 and J usage is TRBJ1-3; D gene uncertain. CDR3 length: 13 residues. Germline CDR1 is MNHNS and CDR2 is SASEGT. V lost 3 bases and J lost 1, with 4 bases in between. The CDR3 protein is CASSEESGNTIYF. The CDR3 coding sequence is TGTGCCAGCAGTGAGGAATCTGGAAACACCATATATTTT.

This clonotype was counted at least ten times. The rearrangement joins TRBV10-3 to TRBJ1-1; possibly TRBD1 for D (6 bases). This CDR3 is built from 13 residues. Between the trimmed V and J ends, which lost 6 bases and 5 bases, there was a span of 13 bases. Germline lookup yields CDR1 ENHRY and CDR2 SYGVKD. The CDR3 loop is CAIRGNDRTEAFF. CDR3 coding DNA: TGTGCCATCAGGGGGAATGACAGGACTGAAGCTTTCTTT.

In its sample, this clonotype was seen a few times. The chain is built from TRBV7-9 and TRBJ2-3; 7 bases map to TRBD1. Trimming at V came to 3 bases and at J to 6 bases, leaving 6 bases not matched to a gene. Germline CDR1 reads SEHNR; CDR2 reads FQNEAQ (reference sequence). The CDR3 extends over 14 amino acids. CDR3 nucleotide sequence: TGTGCCAGCAGCTTCTCGAACAGGGGCGATACGCAGTATTTT. This translates into CASSFSNRGDTQYF.

This clonotype occurred many times. V usage is TRBV12-3 or TRBV12-4 and J usage is TRBJ1-1, with 9 bases matching TRBD1. V trimming: 3 bases; J trimming: 0 bases; junction bases outside the gene matches: 2. This CDR3 region has 15 residues. CDR3 amino acids: CASSFGTGMNTEAFF. In nucleotides, the CDR3 is TGTGCCAGCAGTTTCGGGACAGGGATGAACACTGAAGCTTTCTTT.

This clonotype was recorded at least ten times. The rearrangement joins TRBV20-1 to TRBJ2-5; either TRBD1 or TRBD2 may fit D (6 bases each). V gave up 5 bases and J gave up 7 bases, with 23 bases separating them. The CDR3 is made up of 15 amino acids. CDR1 is DFQATT and CDR2 is SNEGSKA in the germline V gene (reference sequence). This CDR3 reads CSAFSVGGLSRTQYF. The CDR3 nucleotides are TGCAGTGCTTTTAGCGTCGGGGGCCTTAGTCGGACCCAGTACTTC.

The CDR3 reads CASSTPWGQGGTEAFF. The CDR3 DNA reads as TGTGCCAGTAGTACCCCCTGGGGACAGGGGGGGACTGAAGCTTTCTTT. The rearrangement joins TRBV19 to TRBJ1-1; 11 bases are shared with TRBD1. Germline V gives CDR1 LNHDA, CDR2 SQIVND (reference sequence). V lost 4 bases and J lost 5; bases outside the gene matches: 9. This CDR3 contains 16 residues.

This chain connects TRBV6-1 to TRBJ2-2; D perhaps matches TRBD1 (5 bases). The V end lost 0 bases, the J end lost 2 bases, and 13 bases lay between the germline ends. The length of the CDR3 is 17 residues. Germline-derived CDR1 and CDR2 are MNHNS and SASEGT. The CDR3 region is CASSEATPRANTGELFF. The CDR3 nucleotides are TGTGCCAGCAGTGAAGCGACGCCCAGGGCAAACACCGGGGAGCTGTTTTTT.

This clonotype was observed at least ten times. The chain is built from TRBV28 and TRBJ2-3; D is possibly TRBD1 (8 bases). The CDR3 length is 21 residues. The ends were cut back, 5 bases at V and 6 bases at J, with 36 bases in the middle. CDR1 and CDR2 (germline): MDHEN, SYDVKM. DNA of the CDR3: TGTGCCAGCAGTCTTCTTAACCCGGGAGGCGGGACAGGAGCCAACGTGGATACGCAGTATTTT. It specifies CASSLLNPGGGTGANVDTQYF.

As regards this clonotype: Being one base from a much bigger clone, this may be a read error. The V call is TRBV7-3, the J call TRBJ1-1; D call uncertain. CDR1 is SGHTA, CDR2 FQGTGA, per germline. This CDR3 region has 14 residues. The ends were cut back, 8 bases at V and 4 bases at J, with 17 bases in the middle. The CDR3 protein is CASGLTSSSTEAFF. Here the CDR3 DNA reads TGTGCCAGCGGCCTCACAAGTTCGAGCACTGAAGCTTTCTTT.

The table lists this clonotype with a few counts. V gene TRBV19 combines with J gene TRBJ1-5; the D gene is possibly TRBD1 (5 bases). The CDR3 covers 14 residues. The V gene lost 6 bases and the J gene lost 4 bases, with 13 bases spanning the gap. CDR1 is LNHDA, CDR2 SQIVND, per germline (reference sequence). The CDR3 coding sequence is TGTGCCAGTAGAAATGGACAAGGAAATCAGCCCCAGCATTTT. This gives the protein CASRNGQGNQPQHF. The entire variable domain, with the rest obtained from reference TRBV19 and TRBJ1-5, is as follows: DGGITQSPKYLFRKEGQNVTLSCEQNLNHDAMYWYRQDPGQGLRLIYYSQIVNDFQKGDIAEGYSVSREKKESFPLTVTSAQKNPTAFYLCASRNGQGNQPQHFGDGTRLSIL.

This clonotype was detected a few times. V gene TRBV6-2 or TRBV6-3 combines with J gene TRBJ2-3, with TRBD2 as a possible D gene (6 bases). The CDR3 is made up of 15 amino acids. Trimming removed 5 bases at V and 4 bases at J, with 16 bases between. Germline assignment: CDR1 MNHEY and CDR2 SVGEGT. This chain's CDR3 is CASSTSGGEADTQYF. The CDR3 DNA is TGTGCCAGCAGTACCTCGGGTGGGGAGGCAGATACGCAGTATTTT.

There are a few counts of this clonotype. The chain couples TRBV5-1 to TRBJ1-4, with D possibly TRBD1 on 6 matching bases. Germline-derived CDR1 and CDR2 are SGHRS and YFSETQ. CDR3 length: 14 amino acids. Trimming shortened V by 4 bases and J by 8 bases, and 15 bases separated the two germline ends. The chain's CDR3 is CASSPGGGQEKLFF. The CDR3 DNA is TGCGCCAGCAGCCCCGGGGGGGGGCAGGAAAAACTGTTTTTT.

The table lists this clonotype with a few counts. The V and J genes are TRBV27 and TRBJ1-4; 8 bases are a match to TRBD1. Germline V CDR1 and CDR2: MNHEY, SMNVEV (reference sequence). The CDR3 is made up of 15 amino acids. Trimming took 3 bases from V and 5 from J; bases not matched to a gene: 5. The CDR3 nucleotides read TGTGCCAGCAGTTTTCTGGGACAGGAGAATGAAAAACTGTTTTTT. Residues: CASSFLGQENEKLFF.

The V call is TRBV6-2 or TRBV6-3, the J call TRBJ1-5; D gene uncertain. V dropped 5 bases and J dropped 9 bases, with 11 bases sitting between them. This CDR3 comprises 12 residues. Germline assignment: CDR1 MNHEY and CDR2 SVGEGT. The CDR3 sequence is CASSEDGRPQHF. The CDR3 coding sequence is TGTGCCAGCAGTGAGGACGGACGGCCCCAGCATTTT.

This clonotype was picked up many times. The chain combines TRBV20-1 with TRBJ1-2; TRBD1 matches 7 bases. The V segment lost 5 bases and the J segment 8 bases; nucleotides outside the gene matches: 11. Germline V gene data show CDR1 as DFQATT and CDR2 as SNEGSKA (reference sequence). The CDR3 is made up of 13 amino acids. For the CDR3, the DNA is TGCAGTGCTGGTACTCAGGGGGGCATGGGCTACACCTTC. Its translation: CSAGTQGGMGYTF.

The rearrangement links TRBV6-2 or TRBV6-3 to TRBJ2-1, with 9 bases fitting TRBD2. The CDR3 sequence is 18 residues long. Germline V gene data show CDR1 as MNHEY and CDR2 as SVGEGT. The V gene end was trimmed by 7 bases and the J gene end by 3 bases; junction bases not matched to a gene: 16. The CDR3 sequence is CASTNVGRRRGGYNEQFF. DNA for the CDR3: TGTGCCAGCACCAACGTCGGGAGGAGGCGGGGGGGCTACAATGAGCAGTTCTTC.